The T cell receptor beta chain under discussion was sequenced for a study of identical twins. Study conclusions and caveats: Rather than following the same donors, the conclusions depended on cross-sectional statistical analysis.

Unique molecular identifiers were present on the cDNA, and a universal primer site came from template switching. A single record per CDR3 protein comes from TCRdb applying MiXCR to the 5' RACE reads. This table has 400,000 to 550,000 distinct CDR3 sequences, approximately 22% appearing once. As for this clonotype: The antigen is not known.

The CDR3 consists of 14 residues. Trimming took 1 base from V and 0 from J, leaving 7 bases between them. Per the germline V gene, CDR1 is SGHRS and CDR2 is YFSETQ. These data were also filed under a second study, of T cells expressing NK-cell markers.

The chain uses TRBV5-1 and TRBJ2-5, with D unclear. This clonotype originated in a woman aged 18-30 years in good health. The sequenced material came from CD4+ T cells sorted from blood. The CDR3 spells CASSLTWYQETQYF. CDR3 in DNA: TGCGCCAGCAGCTTGACCTGGTACCAAGAGACCCAGTACTTC.